This record covers a single T cell receptor (beta chain). Its antigen is currently unknown. This sample is part of a study of cytomegalovirus exposure and HLA in healthy donors. Points from the study as a whole: Specificity of a few CMV-associated chains for CMV antigens was verified in vitro.

It was with 60 Vbeta and 13 Jbeta primers that the PCR ran. Repertoires were generated with immunoSEQ multiplex PCR, while TCRdb's copy carries only in-frame clones and drops some. The data contain over 150,000 clones, nearly 80% of them singletons. Germline V CDR1 and CDR2: SGHNT, YYREEE (reference sequence). This CDR3 spans 14 amino acids. V was clipped by 4 bases and J by 4 bases; unmatched bases: 6. The sequence was obtained from a man between 18 and 35 years old in good health and CMV-seropositive. Source material: PBMCs. This sequence joins TRBV5-4 and TRBJ2-7; 9 nucleotides line up with TRBD1. The CDR3 DNA reads as TGTGCCAGCAGCCCGGACAGGGGCGGGTACGAGCAGTACTTC. Translation gives CASSPDRGGYEQYF.